These 17 T cell receptor beta chains came from one sample sequenced in a study of T cell responses to AZD1222 COVID-19 vaccine. Here immunoSEQ multiplex PCR was the method, and the copy in TCRdb shows in-frame clones only, minus some. The profile covers around 100,000 clones, with roughly 89% appearing a single time and more than 15% taken by the ten largest. The input for sequencing was peripheral blood, taken on day 0 of AZD1222 vaccination. The receptors originated from an adult in good health.

The rearrangement joins TRBV5-1 to TRBJ2-7; D perhaps matches TRBD2 (6 bases). The CDR3 is made up of 14 amino acids. The germline gives CDR1 SGHRS, CDR2 YFSETQ. V lost 7 bases and J 5 bases, leaving 19 bases between the germline ends. CDR3 nucleotide sequence: TGCGCCAGCCGTACGGGAGTAGGTTTGAACGAGCAGTACTTC. The encoded protein is CASRTGVGLNEQYF.

V and J are TRBV10-3 and TRBJ2-1, with 8 positions matching TRBD2. Germline trimming cut 0 bases from V and 8 bases from J; bases unmatched to any gene: 15. This CDR3 is 18 amino acids long. Germline V lookup: CDR1 ENHRY, CDR2 SYGVKD. The CDR3 loop is CAISESIRRTSLWDEQFF. The CDR3 DNA reads as TGTGCCATCAGTGAGTCAATTCGACGGACTAGCCTGTGGGATGAGCAGTTCTTC.

This clone appeared a single time. This chain links TRBV5-1 with TRBJ2-1; D tentatively fits TRBD1 or TRBD2 (6 bases each). Germline loops: CDR1 SGHRS, CDR2 YFSETQ. CDR3 size: 15 residues. V dropped 4 bases and J dropped 7 bases, with 18 bases sitting between them. The CDR3 DNA reads as TGCGCCAGCAGCCTAGGGGGGCCCCTTGTGAATGAGCAGTTCTTC. Protein sequence: CASSLGGPLVNEQFF.

This clone was seen only a few times. The chain recombines TRBV5-8 with TRBJ2-5, with TRBD2 as a possible D gene (6 bases). The CDR3 runs to 15 residues. Germline V lookup: CDR1 SGHTS, CDR2 YDEGEE. Trimming left V 3 bases short and J 4 bases short, with 16 bases between. CDR3 coding DNA: TGTGCCAGCAGCTGGAGGGGTTTACGGGCAGAGACCCAGTACTTC. Its protein is CASSWRGLRAETQYF.

The chain employs TRBV6-1 and TRBJ2-3; D not certain. V lost 2 bases and J 1 base, leaving 13 bases between the germline ends. Germline values: CDR1 MNHNS, CDR2 SASEGT. This CDR3 spans 16 amino acids. CDR3 in amino acids: CASSESLGLGTDTQYF. The DNA of the CDR3 is TGTGCCAGCAGTGAAAGTCTCGGTTTGGGCACAGATACGCAGTATTTT.

The chain combines TRBV6-1 with TRBJ1-5; TRBD1 is a possible D gene (6 bases). Trimming shortened V by 3 bases and J by 6 bases, and 12 bases separated the two germline ends. From germline, CDR1 is MNHNS and CDR2 SASEGT. The CDR3 is 14 residues long. This CDR3 reads CASSEQGIFQPQHF. CDR3 bases: TGTGCCAGCAGTGAGCAGGGGATTTTTCAGCCCCAGCATTTT.

The rearrangement joins TRBV19 to TRBJ2-1; no firm D call. Germline values: CDR1 LNHDA, CDR2 SQIVND (reference sequence). The CDR3 extends over 12 amino acids. Trimming removed 5 bases from V and 4 bases from J, with 6 bases in between. As DNA, the CDR3 is TGTGCCAGTAGTGAGGCGTACAATGAGCAGTTCTTC. This codes for CASSEAYNEQFF.

The CDR3 region is CASRSYLTAGNTIYF. The CDR3 DNA sequence: TGTGCCAGCCGCTCGTATCTGACTGCTGGAAACACCATATATTTT. V and J are TRBV5-8 and TRBJ1-3; D unresolved. The CDR3 is made up of 15 amino acids. With 7 bases removed from V and 2 bases from J, the gap between germline ends came to 16 bases. Germline values: CDR1 SGHTS, CDR2 YDEGEE.

The chain is built from TRBV4-3 and TRBJ2-7; D unresolved. Looked up from germline, CDR1 is LGHNA and CDR2 is YSLEER. Trimming shortened V by 0 bases and J by 7 bases, and 16 bases separated the two germline ends. The CDR3 sequence is 15 residues long. CDR3 loop: CASSQDRIETKEQYF. CDR3 nucleotides: TGCGCCAGCAGCCAAGATCGGATAGAGACGAAAGAGCAGTACTTC.

This sequence joins TRBV4-1 and TRBJ2-2; D is uncertain. The CDR3 contains 12 residues. Trimming stripped 6 bases from V and 3 bases from J, with 5 bases between. Germline V gene sequence: CDR1 MGHRA, CDR2 YSYEKL. CDR3 protein: CASSPHTGELFF. The CDR3 nucleotides are TGCGCCAGCAGTCCTCACACCGGGGAGCTGTTTTTT.

The gene calls are TRBV5-1 and TRBJ1-3, with D unclear. Germline V gene sequence: CDR1 SGHRS, CDR2 YFSETQ. This CDR3 spans 18 amino acids. Trimming took off 4 bases at V and 4 bases at J, with 24 bases between the two ends. The CDR3 nucleotides read TGCGCCAGCAGCCCGGGTGACCAAGCCTTTTCGGGCGGAAACACCATATATTTT. Translation gives CASSPGDQAFSGGNTIYF.

CDR3 loop: CASSQDRGQGSPGNTIYF. The CDR3, as DNA: TGCGCCAGCAGCCAAGATCGGGGACAGGGAAGTCCTGGAAACACCATATATTTT. J is TRBJ1-3 and V is TRBV4-1, with TRBD1 matching 9 bases. V shed 0 bases, J shed 2 bases, and the junction held 8 bases outside the gene matches. The CDR3 loop spans 18 amino acids. The germline gives CDR1 MGHRA, CDR2 YSYEKL.

The chain has TRBV19 and TRBJ1-2; no reliable D call. This CDR3 is built from 13 residues. The V end lost 1 base, the J end lost 3 bases, and 6 bases lay between the germline ends. Per germline, CDR1 LNHDA and CDR2 SQIVND (reference sequence). In DNA, the CDR3 is TGTGCCAGTAGTATAGGTATGGACTATGGCTACACCTTC. It encodes CASSIGMDYGYTF.

The chain links TRBV5-5 to TRBJ2-7; D call uncertain. Germline V CDR1 and CDR2: SGHKS, YYEKEE (reference sequence). Trimming stripped 2 bases from V and 7 bases from J, with 16 bases between. This CDR3 is built from 14 residues. CDR3 nucleotide sequence: TGTGCCAGCAGCTTCTTTACAGAGCCTCGAGAGCAGTACTTC. Translated, it gives CASSFFTEPREQYF.

This chain uses TRBV30 with TRBJ2-7; 9 nucleotides match TRBD1. Germline V gene sequence: CDR1 GTSNPN, CDR2 SVGIG (reference sequence). CDR3 length: 13 residues. The junction had 1 base not matched to a gene; V was cut back by 1 base and J by 3 bases. This chain's CDR3 is CAWSGDRDYEQYF. The CDR3, as DNA: TGTGCCTGGAGTGGGGACAGGGACTACGAGCAGTACTTC.

This clone showed up just once. The chain carries TRBV30 and TRBJ2-5, with D unclear. CDR1 GTSNPN and CDR2 SVGIG come from the germline V gene (reference sequence). V lost 2 bases and J 2 bases, leaving 9 bases between the germline ends. This CDR3 region has 13 residues. DNA of the CDR3: TGTGCCTGGAGTCCCTCCCTTCAAGAGACCCAGTACTTC. Translation: CAWSPSLQETQYF. Drawing the rest from reference TRBV30 and TRBJ2-5, the complete variable domain is SQTIHQWPATLVQPVGSPLSLECTVEGTSNPNLYWYRQAAGRGLQLLFYSVGIGQISSEVPQNLSASRPQDRQFILSSKKLLLSDSGFYLCAWSPSLQETQYFGPGTRLLVL.

The chain combines TRBV5-1 with TRBJ1-2; D unclear. CDR3 length: 13 residues. The germline V gene encodes CDR1 SGHRS and CDR2 YFSETQ. With 0 bases removed from V and 1 base from J, the gap between germline ends came to 4 bases. The DNA of the CDR3 is TGCGCCAGCAGCTTGGACAGTAACTATGGCTACACCTTC. Translating it yields CASSLDSNYGYTF.